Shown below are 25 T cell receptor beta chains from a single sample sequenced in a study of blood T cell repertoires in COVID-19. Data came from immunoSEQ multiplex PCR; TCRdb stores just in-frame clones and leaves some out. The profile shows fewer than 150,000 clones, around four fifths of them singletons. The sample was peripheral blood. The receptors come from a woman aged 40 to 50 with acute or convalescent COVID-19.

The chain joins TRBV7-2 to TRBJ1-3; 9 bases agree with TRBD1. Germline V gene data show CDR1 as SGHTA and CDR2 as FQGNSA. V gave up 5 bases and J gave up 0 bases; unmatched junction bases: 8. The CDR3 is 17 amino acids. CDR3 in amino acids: CASSVGGQGISGNTIYF. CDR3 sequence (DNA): TGTGCCAGCAGCGTAGGAGGACAGGGGATCTCTGGAAACACCATATATTTT.

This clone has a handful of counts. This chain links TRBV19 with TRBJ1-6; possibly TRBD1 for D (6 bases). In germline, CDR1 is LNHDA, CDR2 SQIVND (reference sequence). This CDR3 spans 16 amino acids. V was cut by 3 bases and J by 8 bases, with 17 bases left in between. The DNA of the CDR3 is TGTGCCAGTAGTATGGGGCCGGGCAGGGGTGATTCACCCCTCCACTTT. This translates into CASSMGPGRGDSPLHF.

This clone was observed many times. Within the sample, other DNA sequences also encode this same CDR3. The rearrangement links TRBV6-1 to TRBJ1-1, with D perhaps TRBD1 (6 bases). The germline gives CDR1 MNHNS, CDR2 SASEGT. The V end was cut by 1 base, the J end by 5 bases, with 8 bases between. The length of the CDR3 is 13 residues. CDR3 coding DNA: TGTGCCAGCAGTGAAGTCAGGGGTACTGAAGCTTTCTTT. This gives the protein CASSEVRGTEAFF.

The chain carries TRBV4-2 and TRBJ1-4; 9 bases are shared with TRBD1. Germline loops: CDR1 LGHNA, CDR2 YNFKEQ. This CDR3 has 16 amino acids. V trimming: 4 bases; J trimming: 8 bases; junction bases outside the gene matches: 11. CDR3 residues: CASSPGGRQGGEKLFF. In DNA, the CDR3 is TGTGCCAGCAGCCCGGGGGGCCGACAGGGGGGCGAAAAACTGTTTTTT.

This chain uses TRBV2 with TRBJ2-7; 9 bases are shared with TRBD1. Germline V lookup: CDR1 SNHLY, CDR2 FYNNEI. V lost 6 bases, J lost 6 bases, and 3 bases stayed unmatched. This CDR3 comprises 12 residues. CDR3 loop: CASRGTGSEQYF. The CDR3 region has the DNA TGTGCCAGCAGAGGGACAGGGAGCGAGCAGTACTTC.

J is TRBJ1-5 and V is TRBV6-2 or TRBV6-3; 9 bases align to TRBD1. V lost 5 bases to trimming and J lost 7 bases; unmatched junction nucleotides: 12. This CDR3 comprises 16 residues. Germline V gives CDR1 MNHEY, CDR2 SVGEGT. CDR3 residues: CASSRGRGTGSQPQHF. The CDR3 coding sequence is TGTGCCAGCAGTCGGGGCCGAGGGACAGGGTCGCAGCCCCAGCATTTT.

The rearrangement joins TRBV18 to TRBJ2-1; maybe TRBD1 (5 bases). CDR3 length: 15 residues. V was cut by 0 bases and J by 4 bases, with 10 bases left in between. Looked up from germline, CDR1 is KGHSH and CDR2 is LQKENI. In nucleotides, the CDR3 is TGTGCCAGCTCACCACCCGCGACAGCTTACAATGAGCAGTTCTTC. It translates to CASSPPATAYNEQFF.

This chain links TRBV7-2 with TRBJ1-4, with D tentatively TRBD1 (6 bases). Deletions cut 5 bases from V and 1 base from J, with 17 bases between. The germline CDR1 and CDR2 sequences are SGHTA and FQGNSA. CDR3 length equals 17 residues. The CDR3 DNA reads TGTGCCAGCAGCCCCCAGATGTTACAGGGAACTAATGAAAAACTGTTTTTT. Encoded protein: CASSPQMLQGTNEKLFF.

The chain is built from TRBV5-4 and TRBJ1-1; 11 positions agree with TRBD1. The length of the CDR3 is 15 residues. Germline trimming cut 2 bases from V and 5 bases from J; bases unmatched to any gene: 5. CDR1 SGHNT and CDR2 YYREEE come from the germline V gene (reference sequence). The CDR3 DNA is TGTGCCAGCAGCTTCAGGACAGGGGGCTCGACTGAAGCTTTCTTT. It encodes CASSFRTGGSTEAFF.

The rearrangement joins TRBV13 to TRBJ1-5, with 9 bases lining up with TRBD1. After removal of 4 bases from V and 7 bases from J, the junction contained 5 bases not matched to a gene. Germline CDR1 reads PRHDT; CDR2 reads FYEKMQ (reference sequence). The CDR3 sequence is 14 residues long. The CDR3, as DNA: TGTGCCAGCAGCTACGGGACAGGGAGGCAGCCCCAGCATTTT. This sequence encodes CASSYGTGRQPQHF. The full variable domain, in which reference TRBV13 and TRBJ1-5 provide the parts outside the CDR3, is AAGVIQSPRHLIKEKRETATLKCYPIPRHDTVYWYQQGPGQDPQFLISFYEKMQSDKGSIPDRFSAQQFSDYHSELNMSSLELGDSALYFCASSYGTGRQPQHFGDGTRLSIL.

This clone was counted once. The CDR3 nucleotides read TGTGCCAGCAGTTCGACAGGCCCTGGGGATACGCAGTATTTT. As protein: CASSSTGPGDTQYF. The V and J genes are TRBV6-2 or TRBV6-3 and TRBJ2-3; tentative D call: TRBD1 (6 bases). The CDR3 has 14 residues. Germline V gene sequence: CDR1 MNHEY, CDR2 SVGEGT. Trimming stripped 4 bases from V and 6 bases from J, with 14 bases between.

Written as DNA, the CDR3 is TGTGCCAGCGGACCCGGGGGGTCCTACGAGCAGTACTTC. It yields the protein CASGPGGSYEQYF. J is TRBJ2-7 and V is TRBV19; 7 bases line up with TRBD2. The CDR3 has 13 amino acids. Germline assignment: CDR1 LNHDA and CDR2 SQIVND (reference sequence). Trimming at V came to 9 bases and at J to 1 base, leaving 6 bases not matched to a gene.

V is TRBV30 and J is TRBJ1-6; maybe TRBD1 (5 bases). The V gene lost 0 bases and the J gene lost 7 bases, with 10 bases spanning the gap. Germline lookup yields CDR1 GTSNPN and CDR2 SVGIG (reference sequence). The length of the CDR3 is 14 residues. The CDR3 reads CAWSVGGVNSPLHF. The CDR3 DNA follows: TGTGCCTGGAGTGTAGGAGGGGTCAATTCACCCCTCCACTTT.

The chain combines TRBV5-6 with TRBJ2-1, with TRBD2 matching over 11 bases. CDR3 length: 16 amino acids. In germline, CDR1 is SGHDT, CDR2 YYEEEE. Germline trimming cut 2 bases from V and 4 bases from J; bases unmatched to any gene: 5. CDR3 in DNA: TGTGCCAGCAGCTTCACACTAGCGGGGGTGTACAATGAGCAGTTCTTC. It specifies CASSFTLAGVYNEQFF. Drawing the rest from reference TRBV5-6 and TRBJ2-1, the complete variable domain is DAGVTQSPTHLIKTRGQQVTLRCSPKSGHDTVSWYQQALGQGPQFIFQYYEEEERQRGNFPDRFSGHQFPNYSSELNVNALLLGDSALYLCASSFTLAGVYNEQFFGPGTRLTVL.

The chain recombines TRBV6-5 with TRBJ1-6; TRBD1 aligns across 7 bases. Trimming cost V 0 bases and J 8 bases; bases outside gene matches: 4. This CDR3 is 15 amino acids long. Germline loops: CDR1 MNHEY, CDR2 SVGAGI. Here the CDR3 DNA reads TGTGCCAGCAGTTACTCGGGACAGAGGGATTCACCCCTCCACTTT. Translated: CASSYSGQRDSPLHF.

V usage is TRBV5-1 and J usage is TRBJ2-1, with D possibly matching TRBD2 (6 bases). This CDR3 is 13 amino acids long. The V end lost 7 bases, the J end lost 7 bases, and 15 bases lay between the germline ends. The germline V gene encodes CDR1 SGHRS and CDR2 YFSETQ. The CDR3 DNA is TGCGCCAGCGGGGGGAGGTGGGAAAATGAGCAGTTCTTC. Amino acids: CASGGRWENEQFF.

The CDR3 DNA reads TGTGCCTACCGACCTACTTCAGCGGGAGCCTACGAGCAGTACTTC. This gives the protein CAYRPTSAGAYEQYF. The chain has TRBV30 and TRBJ2-7, with 8 bases fitting TRBD2. V shed 7 bases, J shed 2 bases, and the junction held 13 bases outside the gene matches. Germline V lookup: CDR1 GTSNPN, CDR2 SVGIG (reference sequence). This CDR3 is 15 amino acids long.

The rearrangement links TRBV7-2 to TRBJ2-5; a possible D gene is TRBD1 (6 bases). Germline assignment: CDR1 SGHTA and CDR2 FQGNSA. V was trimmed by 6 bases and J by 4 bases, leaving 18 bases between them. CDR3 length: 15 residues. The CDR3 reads CASSRITGWGETQYF. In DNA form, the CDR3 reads TGTGCCAGCAGTCGCATAACAGGGTGGGGAGAGACCCAGTACTTC.

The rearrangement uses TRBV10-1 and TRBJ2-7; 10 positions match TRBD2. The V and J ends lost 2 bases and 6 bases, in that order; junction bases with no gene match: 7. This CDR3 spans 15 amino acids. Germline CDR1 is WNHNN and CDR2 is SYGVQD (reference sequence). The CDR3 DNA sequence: TGCGCCAGCAGTGAGCGGCTAGCGGGGGTCTCCGAGCAGTACTTC. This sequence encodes CASSERLAGVSEQYF.

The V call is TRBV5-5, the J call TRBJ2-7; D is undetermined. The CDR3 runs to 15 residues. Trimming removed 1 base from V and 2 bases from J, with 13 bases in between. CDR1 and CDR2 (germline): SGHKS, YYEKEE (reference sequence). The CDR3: CASSLSSKPPYEQYF. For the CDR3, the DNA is TGTGCCAGCAGCTTGAGCTCCAAACCACCCTACGAGCAGTACTTC.

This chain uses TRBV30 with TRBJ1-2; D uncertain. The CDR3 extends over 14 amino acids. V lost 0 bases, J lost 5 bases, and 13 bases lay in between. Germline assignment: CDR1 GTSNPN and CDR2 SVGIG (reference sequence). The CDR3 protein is CAWSVQLAYYGYTF. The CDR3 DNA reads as TGTGCCTGGAGTGTACAGCTAGCCTATTATGGCTACACCTTC. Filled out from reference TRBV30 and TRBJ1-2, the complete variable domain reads SQTIHQWPATLVQPVGSPLSLECTVEGTSNPNLYWYRQAAGRGLQLLFYSVGIGQISSEVPQNLSASRPQDRQFILSSKKLLLSDSGFYLCAWSVQLAYYGYTFGSGTRLTVV.

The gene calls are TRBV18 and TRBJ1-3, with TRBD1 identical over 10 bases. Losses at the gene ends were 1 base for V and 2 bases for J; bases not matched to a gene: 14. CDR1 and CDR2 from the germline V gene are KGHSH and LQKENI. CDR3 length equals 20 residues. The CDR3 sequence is CASSPLNVRQGAKAGNTIYF. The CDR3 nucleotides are TGTGCCAGCTCACCACTAAACGTGCGACAGGGGGCGAAAGCTGGAAACACCATATATTTT.

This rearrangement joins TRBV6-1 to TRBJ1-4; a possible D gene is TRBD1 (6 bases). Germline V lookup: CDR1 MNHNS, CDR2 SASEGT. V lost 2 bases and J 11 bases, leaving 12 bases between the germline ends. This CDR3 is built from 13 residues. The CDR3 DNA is TGTGCCAGCAGTGAATTTGGGGGCGCTAAACTGTTTTTT. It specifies CASSEFGGAKLFF.

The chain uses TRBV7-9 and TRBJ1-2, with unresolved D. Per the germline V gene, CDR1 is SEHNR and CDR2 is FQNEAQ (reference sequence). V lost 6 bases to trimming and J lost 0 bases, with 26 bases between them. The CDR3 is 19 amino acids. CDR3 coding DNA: TGTGCCAGCAGTGGCTCTACACTGGTCCTGAGTACAGCTAACTATGGCTACACCTTC. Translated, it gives CASSGSTLVLSTANYGYTF.

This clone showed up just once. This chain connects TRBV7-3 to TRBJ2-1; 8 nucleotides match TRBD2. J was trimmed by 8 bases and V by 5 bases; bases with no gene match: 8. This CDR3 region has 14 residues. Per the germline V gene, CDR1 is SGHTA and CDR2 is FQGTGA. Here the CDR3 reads CASSSAGGRDEQFF. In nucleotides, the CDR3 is TGTGCCAGCAGCAGTGCGGGGGGCCGGGATGAGCAGTTCTTC.